The clone carrying this T cell receptor beta chain was seen a few times. Its antigen remains unidentified. V was clipped by 5 bases and J by 0 bases, with 17 bases between them. The CDR3 has 16 amino acids. Germline V CDR1 and CDR2: SGHTA, FQGNSA. These data belong to a study of T cells in Graves' hyperthyroidism and ophthalmopathy. Findings and caveats of the study: Most clonotypes expanded in the thyroid (above 0.001) were also present in blood.

An absence of ophthalmopathy progression within 18 months meant stable Graves' hyperthyroidism. Researchers took RNA transcripts and amplified the TCR beta CDR3 regions from them. A set of HTBI primers served as the primers for a first-round RT-PCR of the TCR CDR3. TCRdb reprocessed the multiplex PCR reads via MiXCR and lists one record per CDR3 protein. The data show 300,000 to 350,000 distinct CDR3 sequences, around a fifth seen once. Sequencing input: blood. The sequence derives from a woman between 45 and 60 years old with Graves' hyperthyroidism. The chain links TRBV7-2 to TRBJ2-7; D remains unclear. The DNA of the CDR3 is TGTGCCAGCAGCCGACCCGGGCAACTCTTCTCCTACGAGCAGTACTTC. Translation: CASSRPGQLFSYEQYF.